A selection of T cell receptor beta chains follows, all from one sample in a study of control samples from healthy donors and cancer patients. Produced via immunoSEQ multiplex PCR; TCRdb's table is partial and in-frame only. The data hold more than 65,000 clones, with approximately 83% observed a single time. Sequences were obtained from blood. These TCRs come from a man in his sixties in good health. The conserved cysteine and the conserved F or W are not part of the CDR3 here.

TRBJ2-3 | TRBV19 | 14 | ASSPAVTGGADTQY
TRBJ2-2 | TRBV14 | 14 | ASSQDRGANTGELF
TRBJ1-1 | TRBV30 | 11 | AWSEGTNTEAF
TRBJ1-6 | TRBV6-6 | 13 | ASSYSLDRGSPLH
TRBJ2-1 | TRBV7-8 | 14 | ASRLGGRQRVNEQF
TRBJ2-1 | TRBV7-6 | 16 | ASSLAGTAVASYNEQF
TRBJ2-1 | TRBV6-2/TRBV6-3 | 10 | ASSTLSNEQF
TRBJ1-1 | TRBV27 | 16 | ASSLRDRGGRMNTEAF
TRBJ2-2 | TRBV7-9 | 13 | ASPPLPGYTGELF
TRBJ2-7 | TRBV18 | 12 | ASSPLGGLYEQY
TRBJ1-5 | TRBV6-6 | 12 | ATPNREGNQPQH
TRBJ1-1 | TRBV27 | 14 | ASRVYRDRENTEAF
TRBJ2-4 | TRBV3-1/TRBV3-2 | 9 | ASSGAGIQY
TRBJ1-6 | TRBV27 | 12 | ASSYGGGASPLH
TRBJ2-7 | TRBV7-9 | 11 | ASSSSTGSEQY
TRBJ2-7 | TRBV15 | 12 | ATSTRTGVYEQY
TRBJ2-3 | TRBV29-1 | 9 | SVEDLGEQY
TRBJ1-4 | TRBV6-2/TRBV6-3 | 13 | ASSRATGRNEKLF
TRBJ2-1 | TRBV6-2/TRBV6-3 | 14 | ASSPVPTSGNNEQF
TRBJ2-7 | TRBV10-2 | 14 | ASRGLGRDLSYEQY
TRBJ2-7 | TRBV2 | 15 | ASSVFRDRSGVYEQY
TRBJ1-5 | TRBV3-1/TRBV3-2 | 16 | ASSPSSGLDYSNQPQH
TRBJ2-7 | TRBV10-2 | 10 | ASRSGSVEQY
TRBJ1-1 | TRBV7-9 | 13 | ASSSPGQGVPEAF
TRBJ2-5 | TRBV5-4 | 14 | ASSQGISDRGETQY
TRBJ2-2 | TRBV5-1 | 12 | ASSSTIGAGELF
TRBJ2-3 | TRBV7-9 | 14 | ASGIKREDITDTQY
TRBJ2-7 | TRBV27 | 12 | ASSPPPPSTEQY
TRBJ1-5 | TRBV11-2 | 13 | ASSLGDSSNQPQH
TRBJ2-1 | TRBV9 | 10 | ASSAGTNEQF
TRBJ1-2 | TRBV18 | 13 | ASSRDSGVVDGYT
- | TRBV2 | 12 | ASNGQGVQETQY
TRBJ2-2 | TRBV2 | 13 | ASSPDRGRTGELF
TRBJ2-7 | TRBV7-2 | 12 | ASSLELGTGEQY
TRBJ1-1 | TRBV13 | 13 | ASSLLAGGNTEAF
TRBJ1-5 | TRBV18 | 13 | ASSPGQGANQPQH
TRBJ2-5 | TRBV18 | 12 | ASSPPGTAGTQY
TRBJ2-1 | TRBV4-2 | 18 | ASSLSPGQGRWNFYNEQF